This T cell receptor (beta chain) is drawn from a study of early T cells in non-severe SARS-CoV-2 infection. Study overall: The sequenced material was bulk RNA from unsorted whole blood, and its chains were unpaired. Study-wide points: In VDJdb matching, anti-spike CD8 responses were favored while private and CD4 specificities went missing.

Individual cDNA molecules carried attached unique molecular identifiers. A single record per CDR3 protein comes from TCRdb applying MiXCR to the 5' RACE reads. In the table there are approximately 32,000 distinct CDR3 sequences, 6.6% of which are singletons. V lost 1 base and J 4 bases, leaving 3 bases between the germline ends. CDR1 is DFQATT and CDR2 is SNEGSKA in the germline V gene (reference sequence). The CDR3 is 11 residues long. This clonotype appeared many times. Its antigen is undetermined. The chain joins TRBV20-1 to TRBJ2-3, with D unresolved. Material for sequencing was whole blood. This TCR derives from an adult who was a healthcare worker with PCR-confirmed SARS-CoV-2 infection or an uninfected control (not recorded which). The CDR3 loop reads CSARVADTQYF. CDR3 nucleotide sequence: TGCAGTGCTAGAGTGGCAGATACGCAGTATTTT.